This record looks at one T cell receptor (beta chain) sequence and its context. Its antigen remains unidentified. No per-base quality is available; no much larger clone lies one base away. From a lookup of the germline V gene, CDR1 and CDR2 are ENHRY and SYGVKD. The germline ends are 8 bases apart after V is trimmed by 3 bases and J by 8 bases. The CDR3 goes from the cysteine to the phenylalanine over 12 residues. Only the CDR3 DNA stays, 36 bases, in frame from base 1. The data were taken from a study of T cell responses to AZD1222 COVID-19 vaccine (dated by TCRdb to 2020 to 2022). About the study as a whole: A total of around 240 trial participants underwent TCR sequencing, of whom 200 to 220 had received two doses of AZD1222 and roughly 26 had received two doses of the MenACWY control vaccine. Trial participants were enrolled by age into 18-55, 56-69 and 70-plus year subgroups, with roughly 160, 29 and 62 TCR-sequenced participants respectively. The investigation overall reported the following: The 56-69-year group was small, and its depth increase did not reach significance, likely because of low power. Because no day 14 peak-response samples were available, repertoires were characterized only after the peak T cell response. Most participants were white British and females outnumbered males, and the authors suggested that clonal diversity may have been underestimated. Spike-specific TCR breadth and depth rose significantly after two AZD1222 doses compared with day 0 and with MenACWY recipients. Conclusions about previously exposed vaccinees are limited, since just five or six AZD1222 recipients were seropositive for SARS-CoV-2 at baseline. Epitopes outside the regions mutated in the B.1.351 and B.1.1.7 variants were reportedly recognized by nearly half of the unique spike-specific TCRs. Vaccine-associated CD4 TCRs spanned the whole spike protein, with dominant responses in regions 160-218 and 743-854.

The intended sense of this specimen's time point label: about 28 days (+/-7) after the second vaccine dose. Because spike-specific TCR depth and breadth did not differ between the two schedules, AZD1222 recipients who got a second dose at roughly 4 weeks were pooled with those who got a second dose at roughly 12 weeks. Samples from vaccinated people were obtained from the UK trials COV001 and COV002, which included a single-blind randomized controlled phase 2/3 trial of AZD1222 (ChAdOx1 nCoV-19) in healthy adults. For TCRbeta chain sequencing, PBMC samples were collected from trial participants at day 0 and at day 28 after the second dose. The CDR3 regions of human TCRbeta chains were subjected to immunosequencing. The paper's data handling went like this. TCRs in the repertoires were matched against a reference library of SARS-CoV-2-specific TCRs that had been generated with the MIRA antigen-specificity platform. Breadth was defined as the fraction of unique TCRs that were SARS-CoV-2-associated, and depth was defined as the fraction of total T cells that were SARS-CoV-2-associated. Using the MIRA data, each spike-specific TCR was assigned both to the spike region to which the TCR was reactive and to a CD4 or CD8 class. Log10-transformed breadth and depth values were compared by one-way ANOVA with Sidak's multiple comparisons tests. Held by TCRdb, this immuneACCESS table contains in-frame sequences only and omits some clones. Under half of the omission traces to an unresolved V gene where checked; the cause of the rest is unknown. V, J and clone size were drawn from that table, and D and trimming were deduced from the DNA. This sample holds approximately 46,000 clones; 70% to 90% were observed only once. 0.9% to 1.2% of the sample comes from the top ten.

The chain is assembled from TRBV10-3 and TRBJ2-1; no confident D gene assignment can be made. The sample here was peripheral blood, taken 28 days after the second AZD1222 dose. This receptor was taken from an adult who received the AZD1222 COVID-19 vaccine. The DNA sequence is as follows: TGTGCCATCAGTGACCGATCGGATGAGCAGTTCTTC. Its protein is CAISDRSDEQFF.